Below are 15 T cell receptor beta chains sequenced from a single sample in a study of post-analysis software for immune sequencing data. These TCRs' antigens remain unknown. Overall study findings and caveats: In patients, TRBV5-6, TRBV5-1 and TRBV20-1 belonged to five TRBV segments found more frequently than in controls.

Included in the TCR beta cDNA libraries were unique molecular identifiers. TCRdb re-called the PCR reads through MiXCR, storing one row per CDR3 protein. The sample lists a few hundred thousand distinct CDR3 sequences, roughly 46% occurring once. What was sequenced was blood. Receptor source: a girl aged 10-17 years with multiple sclerosis.

The table lists this clonotype with a count of one. The J gene is TRBJ2-3, the V gene TRBV6-2 or TRBV6-3; tentatively, D is TRBD1 or TRBD2 (5 bases each). Germline CDR1 and CDR2: MNHEY and SVGEGT. V was trimmed by 8 bases and J by 7 bases, leaving 31 bases between them. The CDR3 length is 18 residues. CDR3 sequence reads: CASPPKITQVLRDHTQYF. The CDR3 region has the DNA TGTGCCAGCCCCCCTAAAATCACACAAGTACTAAGGGACCATACGCAGTATTTT.

This chain links TRBV6-5 with TRBJ2-1; D gene unclear. Germline V gene data show CDR1 as MNHEY and CDR2 as SVGAGI. This CDR3 has 14 amino acids. Trimming stripped 0 bases from V and 7 bases from J, with 10 bases between. CDR3 DNA sequence: TGTGCCAGCAGTTACTCGCCGCATGGTAATGAGCAGTTCTTC. Translating it yields CASSYSPHGNEQFF.

V is TRBV20-1 and J is TRBJ2-7; perhaps TRBD2 as D (5 bases). Germline V CDR1 and CDR2: DFQATT, SNEGSKA (reference sequence). Trimming removed 0 bases at V and 7 bases at J, with 19 bases between. The CDR3 is made up of 15 amino acids. CDR3 bases: TGCAGTGCTAGAGAAGTCCTTAGCAGGAGGCAAGAGCAGTACTTC. Protein: CSAREVLSRRQEQYF.

The chain links TRBV27 to TRBJ2-5; 12 bases agree with TRBD1. TRBJ2-7 matches the DNA end more closely, so the J call is doubtful. The CDR3 is 14 amino acids. Germline CDR1 reads MNHEY; CDR2 reads SMNVEV (reference sequence). CDR3 protein: CASSWDRGHYEQYF. As DNA, the CDR3 is TGTGCCAGCAGCTGGGACAGGGGGCACTACGAGCAGTACTTC.

This clonotype has a handful of counts. The V and J genes are TRBV27 and TRBJ2-1, with D perhaps matching TRBD2 (5 bases). CDR1 MNHEY and CDR2 SMNVEV come from the germline V gene (reference sequence). Trimming cost V 8 bases and J 0 bases, with 14 bases left between them. The CDR3 has 15 residues. The CDR3 loop is CASSGVASSYNEQFF. CDR3 coding DNA: TGTGCCAGCTCTGGGGTAGCGAGCTCCTACAATGAGCAGTTCTTC.

The chain carries TRBV29-1 and TRBJ2-1, with 10 bases matching TRBD2. In germline, CDR1 is SQVTM, CDR2 ANQGSEA. Trimming at V came to 1 base and at J to 7 bases, leaving 4 bases not matched to a gene. This CDR3 has 14 residues. CDR3 DNA: TGCAGCGTTGAAGGGCTAGCGGGAGAAAATGAGCAGTTCTTC. Its protein product is CSVEGLAGENEQFF.

The chain links TRBV20-1 to TRBJ2-1, with 13 nucleotides matching TRBD2. Germline CDR1 DFQATT, CDR2 SNEGSKA (reference sequence). Germline trimming cut 6 bases from V and 5 bases from J; bases unmatched to any gene: 1. The CDR3 is made up of 13 amino acids. The CDR3 nucleotides are TGCAGTGCAGGACTAGCGGGAGACAATGAGCAGTTCTTC. Its protein is CSAGLAGDNEQFF.

The chain recombines TRBV28 with TRBJ2-7; TRBD2 matches 11 bases. Germline assignment: CDR1 MDHEN and CDR2 SYDVKM. Trimming cost V 7 bases and J 2 bases; bases outside gene matches: 16. This CDR3 has 18 residues. This chain's CDR3 is CASIKGGTSGQRAYEQYF. The CDR3 nucleotides are TGTGCCAGCATAAAGGGAGGGACTAGCGGCCAAAGGGCCTACGAGCAGTACTTC.

The V and J genes are TRBV27 and TRBJ2-6; D gene uncertain. The V gene's germline CDR1 is MNHEY and CDR2 SMNVEV (reference sequence). The ends were cut back, 5 bases at V and 0 bases at J, with 8 bases in the middle. The CDR3 extends over 15 amino acids. Here the CDR3 reads CASSTQISGANVLTF. The CDR3 region has the DNA TGTGCCAGCAGTACCCAAATCTCTGGGGCCAACGTCCTGACTTTC.

The chain couples TRBV28 to TRBJ2-1, with D maybe TRBD2 (6 bases). Between the trimmed V and J ends, which lost 6 bases and 8 bases, there was a span of 20 bases. The CDR3 runs 15 residues. From germline, CDR1 is MDHEN and CDR2 SYDVKM. The CDR3 nucleotides read TGTGCCAGCAGCCTAACCCGGGAGACGATCCATGAGCAGTTCTTC. Protein product: CASSLTRETIHEQFF.

Notes on this clonotype: The germline gene is not matched at one end of the junction; a read error may be the cause. The chain joins TRBV12-3 or TRBV12-4 to TRBJ2-1, with TRBD2 matching 12 bases. The CDR3 runs to 18 residues. The CDR3 is CASGLRLAGGSSYNEQFF. CDR3 in DNA: TGTGCCAGCGGTTTAAGGCTAGCGGGAGGGAGCTCCTACAATGAGCAGTTCTTC.

This clonotype has just a few counts. The chain carries TRBV4-1 and TRBJ1-2; 8 bases line up with TRBD1. This CDR3 is 16 amino acids long. Germline CDR1 is MGHRA and CDR2 is YSYEKL. The trim removed 1 base at V and 5 bases at J, leaving 9 bases unmatched. In DNA, the CDR3 is TGCGCCAGCAGCCAAGTGGGAGACAGGGGTTTGTATGGCTACACCTTC. Protein product: CASSQVGDRGLYGYTF.

The V gene is TRBV28, the J gene TRBJ1-6; no firm D call. Per the germline V gene, CDR1 is MDHEN and CDR2 is SYDVKM. The CDR3 consists of 14 residues. With 3 bases removed from V and 6 bases from J, the gap between germline ends came to 9 bases. For the CDR3, the DNA is TGTGCCAGCAGTTTGCAATCGGGTAATTCACCCCTCCACTTT. Amino acids: CASSLQSGNSPLHF.

V usage is TRBV12-3 or TRBV12-4 and J usage is TRBJ2-4; TRBD1 is a possible D gene (5 bases). TRBJ2-7 explains the end of the DNA better; the J call may be wrong. The CDR3 is made up of 14 amino acids. The CDR3 protein is CASSLLRTPDEQYF. CDR3 bases: TGTGCCAGCAGTTTGCTCAGGACACCGGACGAGCAGTACTTC.

Concerning this clonotype: Sequence at one end of the junction differs from germline and may be a read error. This chain links TRBV5-1 with TRBJ2-5; the D is unclear. This CDR3 contains 14 residues. Per the germline V gene, CDR1 is SGHRS and CDR2 is YFSETQ. The CDR3, as DNA: TGCGCCGGCAGCTTGGCCAGCCCCCAAGAGACCCAGTACTTC. It specifies CAGSLASPQETQYF.